The next 32 T cell receptor beta chains were all read from a single sample in a study of blood T cell repertoires in COVID-19. TCRdb keeps only in-frame clones here, not all; method: immunoSEQ multiplex PCR. Of roughly 58,000 clones in the sample, around 76% were seen once. The sample taken for sequencing was peripheral blood. These receptor sequences come from a man in his forties or fifties with active or convalescent COVID-19.

The chain has TRBV27 and TRBJ2-5; the D gene is possibly TRBD1 (5 bases). This CDR3 is 16 amino acids long. The germline V and J ends were trimmed by 2 bases and 2 bases, with 15 bases remaining between them. CDR1 MNHEY and CDR2 SMNVEV come from the germline V gene (reference sequence). CDR3 nucleotide sequence: TGTGCCAGCAGTTTAAGGGGTTTCGGGTCTCAAGAGACCCAGTACTTC. Protein: CASSLRGFGSQETQYF.

The CDR3 here is CASSWDFTGELFF. The CDR3 DNA sequence: TGCGCCAGCAGCTGGGACTTCACCGGGGAGCTGTTTTTT. This rearrangement joins TRBV5-1 to TRBJ2-2; D is perhaps TRBD2 (6 bases). V was pared by 3 bases and J by 4 bases, with 7 bases between. The CDR3 is made up of 13 amino acids. Germline loops: CDR1 SGHRS, CDR2 YFSETQ.

This chain uses TRBV19 with TRBJ2-3; 11 bases map to TRBD2. Per the germline V gene, CDR1 is LNHDA and CDR2 is SQIVND (reference sequence). J was trimmed by 3 bases and V by 0 bases; bases with no gene match: 8. The CDR3 is 18 amino acids. In DNA, the CDR3 is TGTGCCAGTAGTATAGATGGGATACTAGCGGGAGTGACAGATACGCAGTATTTT. Its protein is CASSIDGILAGVTDTQYF.

This clone was counted between two and nine times. The J gene is TRBJ1-5, the V gene TRBV5-1; D might be TRBD1 (5 bases). V dropped 0 bases and J dropped 4 bases, with 8 bases sitting between them. CDR1 is SGHRS, CDR2 YFSETQ, per germline. The CDR3 has 14 amino acids. The CDR3 nucleotides read TGCGCCAGCAGCTTGGGGGGCCCGAATCAGCCCCAGCATTTT. It codes for CASSLGGPNQPQHF.

This chain links TRBV11-3 with TRBJ2-1; a possible D gene is TRBD2 (6 bases). The CDR3 length is 15 residues. CDR1 is SGHNT and CDR2 is YENEEA in the germline V gene. The V gene lost 1 base and the J gene lost 10 bases, with 17 bases spanning the gap. The CDR3 DNA sequence: TGTGCCAGCAGCTTAGGATCGGGCCCCCGGGGGGAGCAGTTCTTC. This sequence encodes CASSLGSGPRGEQFF. The full variable domain, in which reference TRBV11-3 and TRBJ2-1 provide the parts outside the CDR3, is EAGVVQSPRYKIIEKKQPVAFWCNPISGHNTLYWYLQNLGQGPELLIRYENEEAVDDSQLPKDRFSAERLKGVDSTLKIQPAELGDSAVYLCASSLGSGPRGEQFFGPGTRLTVL.

This clone was observed a handful of times. The rearrangement uses TRBV2 and TRBJ1-1; D is possibly TRBD1 (5 bases). Trimming stripped 6 bases from V and 1 base from J, with 15 bases between. Germline V lookup: CDR1 SNHLY, CDR2 FYNNEI. The CDR3 spans 15 residues. CDR3 amino acids: CASSLRRGGNTEAFF. CDR3 sequence (DNA): TGTGCCAGCAGCCTAAGACGGGGGGGGAACACTGAAGCTTTCTTT.

The rearrangement uses TRBV19 and TRBJ1-6, with D perhaps matching TRBD1 (6 bases). This CDR3 is built from 8 residues. Germline assignment: CDR1 LNHDA and CDR2 SQIVND (reference sequence). CDR3 in amino acids: CVGGPLHF. Written as DNA, the CDR3 is TGTGTAGGGGGACCCCTCCACTTT.

J is TRBJ1-2 and V is TRBV5-6, with a possible D match to TRBD1 (5 bases). Trimming left V 4 bases short and J 6 bases short, with 19 bases between. There are 15 residues in the CDR3. Per the germline V gene, CDR1 is SGHDT and CDR2 is YYEEEE. The CDR3 reads CASSVPRRGVHGYTF. CDR3 sequence (DNA): TGTGCCAGCAGCGTCCCGCGACGGGGGGTACATGGCTACACCTTC.

This clone was counted between two and nine times. The chain employs TRBV5-1 and TRBJ2-1; 7 nucleotides line up with TRBD2. V was clipped by 10 bases and J by 4 bases; unmatched bases: 11. The CDR3 has 14 residues. Germline values: CDR1 SGHRS, CDR2 YFSETQ. The CDR3 DNA reads as TGCGCCTCCGGAGCCGGGGGAGGGTACAATGAGCAGTTCTTC. It yields the protein CASGAGGGYNEQFF.

V and J are TRBV5-1 and TRBJ1-1; a possible D gene is TRBD1 (6 bases). The CDR3 loop spans 13 amino acids. Per the germline V gene, CDR1 is SGHRS and CDR2 is YFSETQ. The germline V and J ends were trimmed by 4 bases and 6 bases, with 13 bases remaining between them. CDR3 protein: CASSIQGYPEAFF. For the CDR3, the DNA is TGCGCCAGCAGCATACAGGGTTACCCTGAAGCTTTCTTT.

The chain couples TRBV19 to TRBJ2-7; 8 nucleotides line up with TRBD1. The CDR3 is 13 residues long. Germline CDR1 and CDR2: LNHDA and SQIVND (reference sequence). This CDR3 is CATQPGQAYEQYF. The CDR3 nucleotides are TGTGCGACGCAGCCGGGACAGGCCTACGAGCAGTACTTC.

This chain connects TRBV5-8 to TRBJ1-6, with no clear D. Between the trimmed V and J ends, which lost 6 bases and 7 bases, there was a span of 20 bases. This CDR3 comprises 16 residues. Per the germline V gene, CDR1 is SGHTS and CDR2 is YDEGEE. The CDR3 loop is CASTDPRGRVNSPLHF. CDR3 sequence (DNA): TGTGCCAGCACCGACCCTCGAGGGAGGGTCAATTCACCCCTCCACTTT.

V is TRBV6-5 and J is TRBJ2-7; 10 bases map to TRBD2. Germline V gene lookup returns CDR1 MNHEY and CDR2 SVGAGI. V gave up 6 bases and J gave up 7 bases; unmatched junction bases: 12. This CDR3 contains 15 residues. The CDR3 spells CASREAIAGGKEQYF. DNA of the CDR3: TGTGCCAGCAGGGAGGCCATAGCGGGAGGCAAGGAGCAGTACTTC.

This clone was counted once. The chain recombines TRBV5-4 with TRBJ1-1, with D tentatively TRBD1 (6 bases). There are 14 residues in the CDR3. Looked up from germline, CDR1 is SGHNT and CDR2 is YYREEE (reference sequence). V was trimmed by 0 bases and J by 4 bases, leaving 10 bases between them. The CDR3 DNA reads as TGTGCCAGCAGCTTGGAAACAGGGATCACTGAAGCTTTCTTT. Its translation: CASSLETGITEAFF.

The J gene is TRBJ2-1, the V gene TRBV29-1, with a weak D call TRBD1 (6 bases). The length of the CDR3 is 15 residues. Trimming shortened V by 0 bases and J by 5 bases, and 14 bases separated the two germline ends. The germline gives CDR1 SQVTM, CDR2 ANQGSEA. CDR3 sequence: CSVEEGRGNHNEQFF. In DNA form, the CDR3 reads TGCAGCGTTGAAGAAGGCAGGGGCAACCACAATGAGCAGTTCTTC.

As DNA, the CDR3 is TGTGCCAGCAGCCCAACAGGGGTGAAGACCCAGTACTTC. Amino acid sequence: CASSPTGVKTQYF. This sequence joins TRBV7-9 and TRBJ2-5; 7 bases are a match to TRBD1. CDR3 length: 13 residues. Germline V lookup: CDR1 SEHNR, CDR2 FQNEAQ (reference sequence). Germline trimming cut 5 bases from V and 6 bases from J; bases unmatched to any gene: 6.

The chain has TRBV13 and TRBJ2-7, with TRBD1 identical over 9 bases. The CDR3 extends over 15 amino acids. Germline V gene sequence: CDR1 PRHDT, CDR2 FYEKMQ (reference sequence). With V trimmed by 5 bases and J by 3 bases, 8 bases remained unmatched. The CDR3 here is CASSTLPDRGYEQYF. CDR3 nucleotides: TGTGCCAGCAGCACACTTCCGGACAGGGGCTACGAGCAGTACTTC.

This chain joins TRBV6-6 and TRBJ2-1; the match to TRBD2 covers 8 bases. The CDR3 runs to 15 residues. Germline trimming cut 4 bases from V and 6 bases from J; bases unmatched to any gene: 8. Germline values: CDR1 MNHNY, CDR2 SVGAGI (reference sequence). The CDR3 sequence is CASSSRDAGGNEQFF. The CDR3 coding sequence is TGTGCCAGCAGTTCCCGTGATGCGGGGGGCAATGAGCAGTTCTTC.

The chain is built from TRBV7-6 and TRBJ1-4; weak D call: TRBD1 (6 bases). The V gene lost 0 bases and the J gene lost 3 bases, with 11 bases spanning the gap. Germline lookup yields CDR1 SGHVS and CDR2 FNYEAQ. CDR3 length equals 16 residues. The CDR3, as DNA: TGTGCCAGCAGCTTAGCGCTGGCAGGGGCTAATGAAAAACTGTTTTTT. This encodes CASSLALAGANEKLFF.

This chain connects TRBV25-1 to TRBJ1-4; 7 positions match TRBD1. With 2 bases clipped from V and 8 bases from J, the junction kept 11 bases outside the gene matches. The CDR3 length is 16 residues. From germline, CDR1 is MGHDK and CDR2 SYGVNS. The chain's CDR3 is CASSENDRVIGEKLFF. For the CDR3, the DNA is TGTGCCAGCAGTGAAAACGACAGGGTCATAGGGGAAAAACTGTTTTTT.

The chain joins TRBV10-3 to TRBJ2-5; D call uncertain. Germline V lookup: CDR1 ENHRY, CDR2 SYGVKD. Deletions cut 0 bases from V and 5 bases from J, with 13 bases between. The CDR3 length is 15 residues. The CDR3 nucleotides are TGTGCCATCAGTGAGTCGTCGCCTCCGGAGGAGACCCAGTACTTC. It specifies CAISESSPPEETQYF.

This chain uses TRBV7-3 with TRBJ2-2; D may be TRBD2 (6 bases). V was shortened by 5 bases and J by 7 bases, with 14 bases between the two germline ends. This CDR3 has 14 amino acids. Looked up from germline, CDR1 is SGHTA and CDR2 is FQGTGA. CDR3 sequence reads: CASSPPGGRGELFF. Written as DNA, the CDR3 is TGTGCCAGCAGCCCCCCCGGAGGGCGCGGGGAGCTGTTTTTT. Together with reference TRBV7-3 and TRBJ2-2, the CDR3 gives the full variable domain: GAGVSQTPSNKVTEKGKYVELRCDPISGHTALYWYRQSLGQGPEFLIYFQGTGAADDSGLPNDRFFAVRPEGSVSTLKIQRTERGDSAVYLCASSPPGGRGELFFGEGSRLTVL.

This rearrangement joins TRBV19 to TRBJ1-1, with 11 bases aligning to TRBD1. The CDR3 has 15 amino acids. V gave up 7 bases and J gave up 3 bases; unmatched junction bases: 7. Looked up from germline, CDR1 is LNHDA and CDR2 is SQIVND (reference sequence). The CDR3 sequence: CASKPGQGVYTEAFF. The CDR3, as DNA: TGTGCCAGTAAACCGGGACAGGGGGTTTACACTGAAGCTTTCTTT.

J is TRBJ2-2 and V is TRBV27, with 7 bases that match TRBD1. J gave up 4 bases and V 4 bases, and 9 bases lay outside the gene matches. The CDR3 contains 16 residues. From germline, CDR1 is MNHEY and CDR2 SMNVEV (reference sequence). The CDR3 DNA follows: TGTGCCAGCAGTTGGGGACAGTATCACGGCACCGGGGAGCTGTTTTTT. Translating it yields CASSWGQYHGTGELFF.

The chain couples TRBV18 to TRBJ1-2; 9 positions agree with TRBD1. The germline V gene encodes CDR1 KGHSH and CDR2 LQKENI. The CDR3 loop spans 14 amino acids. V lost 6 bases and J lost 4; bases outside the gene matches: 6. The CDR3 DNA reads TGTGCCAGCTCTCCCGGACAGGGGAGCTATGGCTACACCTTC. Protein product: CASSPGQGSYGYTF.

V gene TRBV30 combines with J gene TRBJ1-1, with 8 bases lining up with TRBD1. CDR1 and CDR2 (germline): GTSNPN, SVGIG (reference sequence). With V trimmed by 3 bases and J by 4 bases, 4 bases remained unmatched. The CDR3 is made up of 13 amino acids. The CDR3 DNA follows: TGTGCCTGGAGACCACAGGGGGGCACTGAAGCTTTCTTT. It encodes CAWRPQGGTEAFF.

The chain links TRBV13 to TRBJ1-6; TRBD1 might be the D (6 bases). From germline, CDR1 is PRHDT and CDR2 FYEKMQ (reference sequence). The CDR3 sequence is 15 residues long. With 5 bases removed from V and 6 bases from J, the gap between germline ends came to 14 bases. The CDR3 loop reads CASSLLTGPNSPLHF. In DNA form, the CDR3 reads TGTGCCAGCAGCCTACTGACAGGTCCTAATTCACCCCTCCACTTT.

This rearrangement joins TRBV27 to TRBJ2-3, with D maybe TRBD1 (5 bases). Germline assignment: CDR1 MNHEY and CDR2 SMNVEV (reference sequence). Between the trimmed V and J ends, which lost 4 bases and 9 bases, there was a span of 14 bases. This CDR3 has 13 amino acids. The CDR3 sequence is CASSSIQGETQYF. The CDR3 bases are TGTGCCAGCAGTTCCATTCAGGGCGAAACGCAGTATTTT.

This clone has just a few counts. The V and J genes are TRBV5-1 and TRBJ2-5; D may be TRBD2 (5 bases). Trimming stripped 0 bases from V and 5 bases from J, with 14 bases between. CDR1 SGHRS and CDR2 YFSETQ come from the germline V gene. CDR3 length: 15 residues. CDR3 protein: CASSLAGIVLETQYF. DNA of the CDR3: TGCGCCAGCAGCTTGGCCGGGATAGTTCTGGAGACCCAGTACTTC.

This chain joins TRBV9 and TRBJ1-5, with TRBD1 identical over 11 bases. J lost 4 bases, V lost 1 base, and 4 bases had no gene match. Germline-derived CDR1 and CDR2 are SGDLS and YYNGEE. The CDR3 consists of 16 residues. The CDR3 protein is CASSVRGTGGNQPQHF. The CDR3, as DNA: TGTGCCAGCAGCGTAAGGGGGACAGGGGGAAATCAGCCCCAGCATTTT. Full variable domain (outside the CDR3, taken from reference TRBV9 and TRBJ1-5): DSGVTQTPKHLITATGQRVTLRCSPRSGDLSVYWYQQSLDQGLQFLIQYYNGEERAKGNILERFSAQQFPDLHSELNLSSLELGDSALYFCASSVRGTGGNQPQHFGDGTRLSIL.

The CDR3 protein is CASSEGQLAKNIQYF. Written as DNA, the CDR3 is TGTGCCAGCAGTGAAGGGCAATTAGCCAAAAACATTCAGTACTTC. This rearrangement joins TRBV6-1 to TRBJ2-4; no definite D call. Germline CDR1 and CDR2: MNHNS and SASEGT. Trimming took off 1 base at V and 0 bases at J, with 7 bases between the two ends. The CDR3 extends over 15 amino acids.

The CDR3 DNA reads TGTGCCAGCAGTGTGATAGGGGTTACTTTCTTT. This translates into CASSVIGVTFF. This chain joins TRBV2 and TRBJ1-1; tentative D call: TRBD1 (5 bases). Trimming shortened V by 4 bases and J by 12 bases, and 12 bases separated the two germline ends. Per the germline V gene, CDR1 is SNHLY and CDR2 is FYNNEI. The CDR3 is 11 residues long.